Below are 30 T cell receptor beta chains sequenced from a single sample in a study of T-cell reconstitution after alpha-beta-depleted transplantation in children. Preparation of the TCRbeta library involved a method that used unique molecular identifiers. TCRdb reprocessed the PCR reads with MiXCR, giving one entry per CDR3 protein. The data contain about 340,000 distinct CDR3 sequences, 10% of them singletons. This specimen was PBMCs from the stem cell graft donor, taken from the stem cell graft. Every receptor here comes from a human donor who donated a stem cell graft to a child with acute lymphoblastic leukemia.

Only a few counts were recorded for this clonotype. This rearrangement joins TRBV5-1 to TRBJ2-7; no firm D call. In germline, CDR1 is SGHRS, CDR2 YFSETQ. Trimming cost V 0 bases and J 3 bases, with 7 bases left between them. This CDR3 spans 13 amino acids. This CDR3 is CASSLGLDYEQYF. CDR3 DNA sequence: TGCGCCAGCAGCTTGGGCCTAGACTACGAGCAGTACTTC.

The chain is built from TRBV5-1 and TRBJ2-7; weak D call: TRBD2 (5 bases). This CDR3 comprises 12 residues. CDR1 and CDR2 from the germline V gene are SGHRS and YFSETQ. Trimming stripped 7 bases from V and 5 bases from J, with 13 bases between. CDR3 sequence (DNA): TGCGCCAGCGGCCCGGACGGGAACGAGCAGTACTTC. Protein product: CASGPDGNEQYF.

The chain uses TRBV4-1 and TRBJ2-1, with TRBD2 matching over 12 bases. V lost 4 bases, J lost 8 bases, and 9 bases stayed unmatched. CDR3 length: 16 amino acids. Germline loops: CDR1 MGHRA, CDR2 YSYEKL. The CDR3 region has the DNA TGCGCCAGCAGCCCCGGGCCGCGACTAGCGGGAGATGAGCAGTTCTTC. Translating it yields CASSPGPRLAGDEQFF.

In this sample, this clonotype turned up a few times. The J gene is TRBJ2-5, the V gene TRBV20-1, with 7 bases matching TRBD1. Germline V gene data show CDR1 as DFQATT and CDR2 as SNEGSKA (reference sequence). With V trimmed by 6 bases and J by 5 bases, 9 bases remained unmatched. The CDR3 is made up of 13 amino acids. The DNA for the CDR3 is TGCAGTGCCGGGACAGTGGGCCCGGAGACCCAGTACTTC. Residues: CSAGTVGPETQYF.

This clonotype has a handful of counts. The chain employs TRBV7-8 and TRBJ1-5; the D gene is possibly TRBD1 (5 bases). The CDR3 is 16 amino acids. The V gene's germline CDR1 is SGHVS and CDR2 FQNEAQ. Between the trimmed V and J ends, which lost 5 bases and 2 bases, there was a span of 16 bases. CDR3 residues: CASSPMGGLGNQPQHF. The CDR3 region has the DNA TGTGCCAGCAGCCCCATGGGGGGGTTGGGCAATCAGCCCCAGCATTTT.

This chain links TRBV11-1 with TRBJ2-6; TRBD1 matches at 8 bases. Germline trimming cut 3 bases from V and 1 base from J; bases unmatched to any gene: 8. This CDR3 spans 18 amino acids. The germline gives CDR1 SGHAT, CDR2 FQDESV (reference sequence). CDR3 loop: CASSFPRGRVSGANVLTF. CDR3 nucleotide sequence: TGTGCCAGCAGCTTCCCCAGGGGGCGCGTTTCTGGGGCCAACGTCCTGACTTTC.

The gene calls are TRBV20-1 and TRBJ2-3; TRBD2 matches at 8 bases. V dropped 6 bases and J dropped 0; count of bases not matched to a gene: 11. The germline CDR1 and CDR2 sequences are DFQATT and SNEGSKA (reference sequence). The CDR3 runs 16 residues. CDR3 region: CSAGPGTRLSTDTQYF. The CDR3 coding sequence is TGCAGTGCCGGTCCCGGGACTAGACTTAGCACAGATACGCAGTATTTT.

V usage is TRBV4-1 and J usage is TRBJ1-2, with D uncertain. V was shortened by 1 base and J by 1 base, with 13 bases between the two germline ends. The germline gives CDR1 MGHRA, CDR2 YSYEKL. The CDR3 has 16 residues. The CDR3 loop is CASSQAASYGNYGYTF. The CDR3, as DNA: TGCGCCAGCAGCCAAGCGGCCAGCTACGGTAACTATGGCTACACCTTC.

This clonotype showed up many times. The chain uses TRBV20-1 and TRBJ1-2; the match to TRBD1 covers 10 bases. V gave up 6 bases and J gave up 2 bases; unmatched junction bases: 6. Germline-derived CDR1 and CDR2 are DFQATT and SNEGSKA (reference sequence). This CDR3 has 14 residues. The CDR3 DNA reads as TGCAGTGCAGCAGGGACAGGGGAAAACTATGGCTACACCTTC. Its translation: CSAAGTGENYGYTF.

This clonotype showed up just a few times. In DNA, the CDR3 is TGTGCCAGCAGTTTTGGTACTTTCGGGACCTACGAGCAGTACTTC. Encoded protein: CASSFGTFGTYEQYF. V is TRBV12-3 or TRBV12-4 and J is TRBJ2-7; D may be TRBD2 (5 bases). The length of the CDR3 is 15 residues. Trimming cost V 3 bases and J 2 bases, with 14 bases left between them.

This clonotype was detected a few times. The chain couples TRBV7-9 to TRBJ2-5; D not certain. The CDR3 runs to 13 residues. The V end lost 5 bases, the J end lost 7 bases, and 14 bases lay between the germline ends. Germline CDR1 SEHNR, CDR2 FQNEAQ (reference sequence). DNA of the CDR3: TGTGCCAGCAGCCTAAAGAATTGGGGGACCCAGTACTTC. Residues: CASSLKNWGTQYF.

This clonotype occurred a few times. The chain is built from TRBV12-3 or TRBV12-4 and TRBJ2-1, with D maybe TRBD1 (8 bases). The germline V and J ends were trimmed by 6 bases and 3 bases, with 27 bases remaining between them. The CDR3 runs to 19 residues. The CDR3 region has the DNA TGTGCCAGCAGCCCCTGGGGCGGGAGAACAGGGGGGTACTACAATGAGCAGTTCTTC. As protein: CASSPWGGRTGGYYNEQFF.

This clonotype was seen many times. V gene TRBV5-1 combines with J gene TRBJ2-3; D gene unclear. Trimming stripped 4 bases from V and 4 bases from J, with 13 bases between. The CDR3 totals 14 residues. Germline V gene lookup returns CDR1 SGHRS and CDR2 YFSETQ. Here the CDR3 reads CASSRNLDADTQYF. As DNA, the CDR3 is TGCGCCAGCAGCCGGAACTTGGACGCAGATACGCAGTATTTT.

The table lists this clonotype with a few counts. The chain is built from TRBV4-1 and TRBJ2-3; the match to TRBD2 covers 11 bases. The V gene's germline CDR1 is MGHRA and CDR2 YSYEKL. V dropped 0 bases and J dropped 4; count of bases not matched to a gene: 15. The CDR3 sequence is 20 residues long. CDR3: CASSQDWTAGLAGGADTQYF. The CDR3 DNA follows: TGCGCCAGCAGCCAAGATTGGACGGCCGGGCTAGCGGGAGGAGCAGATACGCAGTATTTT.

The J gene is TRBJ1-5, the V gene TRBV20-1; unclear D gene. CDR1 is DFQATT and CDR2 is SNEGSKA in the germline V gene (reference sequence). The CDR3 has 15 amino acids. V dropped 0 bases and J dropped 0 bases, with 9 bases sitting between them. CDR3 loop: CSARDWEGSNQPQHF. The CDR3 nucleotides are TGCAGTGCTAGAGATTGGGAGGGTAGCAATCAGCCCCAGCATTTT.

The table lists this clonotype with a few counts. The rearrangement uses TRBV20-1 and TRBJ2-1; 7 bases match TRBD2. Germline V CDR1 and CDR2: DFQATT, SNEGSKA (reference sequence). CDR3 length equals 15 residues. The V segment lost 6 bases and the J segment 6 bases; nucleotides outside the gene matches: 14. The CDR3 here is CSAQGPAGPRNEQFF. CDR3 coding DNA: TGCAGTGCCCAAGGCCCAGCGGGACCCCGCAATGAGCAGTTCTTC.

This rearrangement joins TRBV7-6 to TRBJ2-3; TRBD2 matches at 7 bases. CDR1 and CDR2 from the germline V gene are SGHVS and FNYEAQ. Trimming removed 0 bases from V and 1 base from J; junction bases left unmatched: 4. The CDR3 covers 16 residues. The CDR3 DNA reads TGTGCCAGCAGCTTAGCTGGCGGGAGTGGCACAGATACGCAGTATTTT. It specifies CASSLAGGSGTDTQYF.

This clonotype was found a few times. The gene calls are TRBV27 and TRBJ2-1, with unresolved D. Per the germline V gene, CDR1 is MNHEY and CDR2 is SMNVEV (reference sequence). The ends were cut back, 4 bases at V and 7 bases at J, with 8 bases in the middle. CDR3 length equals 12 residues. The CDR3 reads CASSSNRNEQFF. The CDR3 DNA is TGTGCCAGCAGTTCTAATCGGAATGAGCAGTTCTTC.

Comments on this clonotype: A much larger clone sits a single nucleotide away, making a read error possible. V is TRBV4-1 and J is TRBJ2-1; TRBD1 is a possible D gene (7 bases). The CDR3 totals 16 residues. CDR1 and CDR2 from the germline V gene are MGHRA and YSYEKL. The V gene lost 4 bases and the J gene lost 9 bases, with 22 bases spanning the gap. The CDR3 here is CASSPPLGRRGLEQFF. In DNA form, the CDR3 reads TGCGCCAGCAGCCCTCCTCTGGGGCGGAGGGGGCTTGAGCAGTTCTTC.

This clonotype was recorded a few times. This chain links TRBV7-9 with TRBJ2-1, with D perhaps matching TRBD1 (6 bases). V shed 5 bases and J shed 9 bases, with 17 bases lying between them. The germline CDR1 and CDR2 sequences are SEHNR and FQNEAQ (reference sequence). The CDR3 consists of 14 residues. CDR3 region: CASSAGVGAGEQFF. The CDR3 DNA is TGTGCCAGCAGCGCAGGGGTTGGGGCAGGTGAGCAGTTCTTC.

This clonotype turned up a few times. J is TRBJ2-1 and V is TRBV4-1, with 11 bases matching TRBD1. V lost 5 bases, J lost 2 bases, and 5 bases stayed unmatched. The germline V gene has CDR1 MGHRA and CDR2 YSYEKL. CDR3 length: 16 residues. DNA of the CDR3: TGCGCCAGCAGCGACTGGGACAGGGGGACCTACAATGAGCAGTTCTTC. It is translated as CASSDWDRGTYNEQFF.

The rearrangement joins TRBV12-3 or TRBV12-4 to TRBJ2-7; tentative D call: TRBD1 (6 bases). Trimming took off 6 bases at V and 7 bases at J, with 19 bases between the two ends. The CDR3 spans 14 residues. The CDR3 protein is CASSLGIQGWEQYF. CDR3 coding DNA: TGTGCCAGCAGCCTCGGGATACAGGGATGGGAGCAGTACTTC.

This clonotype was recorded a few times. The chain recombines TRBV6-5 with TRBJ2-2; no firm D call. Germline CDR1 is MNHEY and CDR2 is SVGAGI. The V and J ends lost 4 bases and 9 bases respectively, with 6 bases between them. The CDR3 contains 11 residues. The CDR3 nucleotides are TGTGCCAGCAGTTCAGACTGGGAGCTGTTTTTT. Amino acids: CASSSDWELFF.

This clonotype was seen a few times. This chain uses TRBV4-3 with TRBJ2-7; D remains unclear. V lost 1 base and J 3 bases, leaving 13 bases between the germline ends. Looked up from germline, CDR1 is LGHNA and CDR2 is YSLEER. The CDR3 extends over 15 amino acids. CDR3 sequence reads: CASSQVWETGYEQYF. CDR3 sequence (DNA): TGCGCCAGCAGCCAAGTCTGGGAAACGGGCTACGAGCAGTACTTC.

There are a few counts of this clonotype. This rearrangement joins TRBV5-1 to TRBJ2-7; 14 positions match TRBD2. This CDR3 region has 18 residues. The germline V gene has CDR1 SGHRS and CDR2 YFSETQ. V trimming: 4 bases; J trimming: 0 bases; junction bases outside the gene matches: 9. The CDR3 loop is CASSPGLAGVPNSYEQYF. In DNA, the CDR3 is TGCGCCAGCAGCCCGGGACTAGCGGGAGTACCGAACTCCTACGAGCAGTACTTC.

This clonotype was detected only a few times. This chain connects TRBV2 to TRBJ2-5, with D possibly TRBD1 on 6 matching bases. V was trimmed by 7 bases and J by 1 base, leaving 13 bases between them. This CDR3 contains 14 residues. Germline lookup yields CDR1 SNHLY and CDR2 FYNNEI. CDR3 sequence: CASNLQGSQETQYF. The CDR3 nucleotides are TGTGCCAGCAACCTACAGGGTTCCCAAGAGACCCAGTACTTC.

This clonotype has just a few counts. V gene TRBV11-1 combines with J gene TRBJ1-2; no clear D gene. V lost 4 bases, J lost 5 bases, and 8 bases lay in between. The CDR3 consists of 12 residues. Germline CDR1 and CDR2: SGHAT and FQDESV (reference sequence). The CDR3 bases are TGTGCCAGCAGCTCGATGGGATATGGCTACACCTTC. Amino acids: CASSSMGYGYTF.

This clonotype has ten or more counts. J is TRBJ2-3 and V is TRBV5-5, with TRBD1 identical over 7 bases. V shed 1 base and J 2 bases; nucleotides not matched to a gene: 4. CDR1 and CDR2 from the germline V gene are SGHKS and YYEKEE (reference sequence). The CDR3 runs 15 residues. The CDR3 DNA follows: TGTGCCAGCAGCTTGACAGGGGCAGACACAGATACGCAGTATTTT. Protein product: CASSLTGADTDTQYF.

This chain joins TRBV7-8 and TRBJ1-6; TRBD1 matches 9 bases. The CDR3 has 16 amino acids. From germline, CDR1 is SGHVS and CDR2 FQNEAQ. The V segment lost 0 bases and the J segment 10 bases; nucleotides outside the gene matches: 7. CDR3 DNA sequence: TGTGCCAGCAGCTTAGCACGGGACAGGGTTTTCTCACCCCTCCACTTT. Protein: CASSLARDRVFSPLHF.

A note on this clonotype: This may come from a read error, since a much larger clone is one base off. V is TRBV4-2 and J is TRBJ2-5; the D is unclear. The CDR3 has 19 amino acids. Germline CDR1 and CDR2: LGHNA and YNFKEQ. Deletions cut 4 bases from V and 0 bases from J, with 24 bases between. CDR3 residues: CASSPQRNTWRSYQETQYF. In DNA, the CDR3 is TGTGCCAGCAGCCCACAACGAAACACCTGGCGGAGCTACCAAGAGACCCAGTACTTC.